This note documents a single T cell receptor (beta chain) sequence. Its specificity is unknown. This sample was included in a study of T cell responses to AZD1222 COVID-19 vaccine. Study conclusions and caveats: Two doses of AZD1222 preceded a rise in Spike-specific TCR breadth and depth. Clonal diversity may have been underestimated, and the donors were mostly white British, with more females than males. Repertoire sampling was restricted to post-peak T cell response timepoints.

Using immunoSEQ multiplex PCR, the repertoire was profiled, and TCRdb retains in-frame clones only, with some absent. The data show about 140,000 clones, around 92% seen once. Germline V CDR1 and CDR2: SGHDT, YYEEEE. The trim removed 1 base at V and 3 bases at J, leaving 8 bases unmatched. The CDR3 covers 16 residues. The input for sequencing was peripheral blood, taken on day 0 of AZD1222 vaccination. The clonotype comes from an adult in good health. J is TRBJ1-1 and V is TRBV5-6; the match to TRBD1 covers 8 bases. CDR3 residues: CASSLWWAQGDTEAFF. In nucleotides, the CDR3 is TGTGCCAGCAGCTTGTGGTGGGCACAGGGGGACACTGAAGCTTTCTTT.